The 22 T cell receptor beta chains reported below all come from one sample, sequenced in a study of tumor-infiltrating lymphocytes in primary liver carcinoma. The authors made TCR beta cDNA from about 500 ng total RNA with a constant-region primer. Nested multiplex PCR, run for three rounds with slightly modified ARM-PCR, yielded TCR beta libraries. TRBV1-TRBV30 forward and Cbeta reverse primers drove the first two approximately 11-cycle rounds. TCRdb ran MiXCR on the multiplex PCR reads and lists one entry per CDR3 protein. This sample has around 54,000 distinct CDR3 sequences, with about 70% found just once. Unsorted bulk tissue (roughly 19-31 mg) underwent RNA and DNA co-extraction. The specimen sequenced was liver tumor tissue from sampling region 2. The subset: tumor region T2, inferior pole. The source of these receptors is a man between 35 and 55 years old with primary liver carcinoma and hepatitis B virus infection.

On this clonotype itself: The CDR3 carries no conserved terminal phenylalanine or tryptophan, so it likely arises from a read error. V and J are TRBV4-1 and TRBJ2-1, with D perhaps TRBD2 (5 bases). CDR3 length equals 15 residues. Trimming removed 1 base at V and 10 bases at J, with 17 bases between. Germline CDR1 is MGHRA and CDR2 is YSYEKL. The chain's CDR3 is CASSQVSSNSGEQFI. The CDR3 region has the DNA TGCGCCAGCAGCCAAGTTTCTAGCAACTCTGGGGAGCAGTTCATC.

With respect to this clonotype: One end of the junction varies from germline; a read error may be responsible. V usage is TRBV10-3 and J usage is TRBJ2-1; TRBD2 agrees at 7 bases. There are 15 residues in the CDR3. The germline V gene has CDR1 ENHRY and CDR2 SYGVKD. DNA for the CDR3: TGTGCAATCAGCGGGGTCCCGGGACTGGTCTGTGAGCAGTTCTTC. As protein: CAISGVPGLVCEQFF.

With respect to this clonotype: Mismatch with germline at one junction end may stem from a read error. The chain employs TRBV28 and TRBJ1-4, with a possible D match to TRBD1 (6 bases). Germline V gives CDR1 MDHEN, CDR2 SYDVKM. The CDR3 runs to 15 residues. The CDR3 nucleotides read TGTGCCTGCAGTCCCACGGGGGGCGCAGATGAAAAACTGTTTTTT. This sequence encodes CACSPTGGADEKLFF.

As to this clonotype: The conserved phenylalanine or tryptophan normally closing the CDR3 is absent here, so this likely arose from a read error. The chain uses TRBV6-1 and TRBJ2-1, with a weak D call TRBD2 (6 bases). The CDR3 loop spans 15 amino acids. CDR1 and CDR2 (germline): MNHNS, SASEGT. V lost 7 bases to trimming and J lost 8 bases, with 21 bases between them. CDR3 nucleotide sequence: TGTGCCAGCAACGTGGGAGTAGCGGAATTCGATGAGCAGTTCTTA. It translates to CASNVGVAEFDEQFL.

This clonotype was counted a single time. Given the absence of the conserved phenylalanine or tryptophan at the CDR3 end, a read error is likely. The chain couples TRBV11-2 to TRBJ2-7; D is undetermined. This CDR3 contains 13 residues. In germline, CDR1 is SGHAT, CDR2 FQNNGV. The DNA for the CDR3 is TGTGCCAGCAGCTTGACATGGTCCTATGAGCAGTACTCC. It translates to CASSLTWSYEQYS.

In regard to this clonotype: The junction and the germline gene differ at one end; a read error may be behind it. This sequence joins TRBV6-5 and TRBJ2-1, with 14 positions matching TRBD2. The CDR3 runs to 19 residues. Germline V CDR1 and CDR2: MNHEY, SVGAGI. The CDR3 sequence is CTSCHGVTSGRAFYNEQFF. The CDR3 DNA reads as TGTACCAGCTGCCATGGGGTGACTAGCGGGAGGGCCTTCTACAATGAGCAGTTCTTC.

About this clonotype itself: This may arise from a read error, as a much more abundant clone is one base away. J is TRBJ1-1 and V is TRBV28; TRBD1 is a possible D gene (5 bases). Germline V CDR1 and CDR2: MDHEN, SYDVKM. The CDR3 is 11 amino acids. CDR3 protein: CASSLGTESFF. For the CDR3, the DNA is TGTGCCAGCAGTTTGGGGACTGAATCTTTCTTT.

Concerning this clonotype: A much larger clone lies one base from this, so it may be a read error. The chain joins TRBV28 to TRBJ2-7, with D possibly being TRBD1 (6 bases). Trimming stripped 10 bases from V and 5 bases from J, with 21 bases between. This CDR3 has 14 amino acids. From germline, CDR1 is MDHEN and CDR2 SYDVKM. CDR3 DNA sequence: TGTGCCAACAGAGTATCTACAGGGCTCGACGAGCAGTACTTC. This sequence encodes CANRVSTGLDEQYF.

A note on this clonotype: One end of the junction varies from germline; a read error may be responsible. The chain's CDR3 is CASSPRGAGEGSYNERFF. CDR3 nucleotides: TGTGCCAGTAGTCCTAGGGGAGCGGGAGAAGGCTCCTACAATGAGCGGTTCTTT. The rearrangement uses TRBV12-3 or TRBV12-4 and TRBJ2-1; TRBD2 agrees at 8 bases. There are 18 residues in the CDR3.

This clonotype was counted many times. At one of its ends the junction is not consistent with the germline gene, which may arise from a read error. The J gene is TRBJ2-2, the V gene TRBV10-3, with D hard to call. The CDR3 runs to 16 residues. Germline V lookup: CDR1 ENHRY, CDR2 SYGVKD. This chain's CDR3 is CGISPSPRVDTGELFF. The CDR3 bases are TGTGGCATCAGTCCCTCGCCCCGGGTGGACACCGGGGAGCTGTTTTTT.

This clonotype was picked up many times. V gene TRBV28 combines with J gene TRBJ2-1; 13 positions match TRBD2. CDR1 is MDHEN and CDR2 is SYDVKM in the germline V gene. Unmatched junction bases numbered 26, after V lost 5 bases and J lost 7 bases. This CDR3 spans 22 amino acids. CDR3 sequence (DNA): TGTGCCAGCAGTCCAGGGACTAGCGGGATATACCTACCCGGCGTACCCCCGAATGAGCAGTTCTTC. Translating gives CASSPGTSGIYLPGVPPNEQFF.

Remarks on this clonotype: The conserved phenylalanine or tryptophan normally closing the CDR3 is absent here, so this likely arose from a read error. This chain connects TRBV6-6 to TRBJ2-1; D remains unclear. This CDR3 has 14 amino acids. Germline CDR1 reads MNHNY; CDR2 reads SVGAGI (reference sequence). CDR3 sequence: CVRMNPHSYNEQFL. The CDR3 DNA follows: TGTGTCAGGATGAACCCGCACTCCTACAATGAGCAGTTCTTA.

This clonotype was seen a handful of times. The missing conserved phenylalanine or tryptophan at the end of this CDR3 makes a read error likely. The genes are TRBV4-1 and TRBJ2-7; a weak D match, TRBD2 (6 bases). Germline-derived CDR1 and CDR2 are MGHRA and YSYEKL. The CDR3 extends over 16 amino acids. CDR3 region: CASSQDFSGSSYEQYL. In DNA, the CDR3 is TGCGCTAGTAGCCAAGATTTTAGCGGAAGCTCCTACGAGCAGTACCTC.

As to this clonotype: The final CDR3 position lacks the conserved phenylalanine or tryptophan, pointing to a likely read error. The CDR3 region is CASSLKATVSHEQYS. CDR3 DNA: TGTGCCAGCAGCTTAAAGGCGACCGTGTCCCACGAGCAGTACTCC. J is TRBJ2-7 and V is TRBV11-1; D unclear. The CDR3 is 15 amino acids. V was pared by 2 bases and J by 5 bases, with 16 bases between. Germline CDR1 and CDR2: SGHAT and FQDESV (reference sequence).

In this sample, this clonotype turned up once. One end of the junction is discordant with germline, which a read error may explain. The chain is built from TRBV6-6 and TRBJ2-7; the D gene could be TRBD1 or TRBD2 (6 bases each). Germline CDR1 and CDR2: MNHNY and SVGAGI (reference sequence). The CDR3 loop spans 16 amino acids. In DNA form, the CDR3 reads TGTGCCAGCAGTTACTCGGGGGGCTTAACAGGCTACAAGCAGTACTTC. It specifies CASSYSGGLTGYKQYF.

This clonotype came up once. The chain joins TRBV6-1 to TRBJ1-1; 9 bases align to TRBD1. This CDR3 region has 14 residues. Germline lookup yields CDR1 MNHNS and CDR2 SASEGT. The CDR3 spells CTNSALPGQGWAFF. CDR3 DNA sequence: TGTACCAACAGTGCACTCCCGGGACAGGGATGGGCTTTCTTT.

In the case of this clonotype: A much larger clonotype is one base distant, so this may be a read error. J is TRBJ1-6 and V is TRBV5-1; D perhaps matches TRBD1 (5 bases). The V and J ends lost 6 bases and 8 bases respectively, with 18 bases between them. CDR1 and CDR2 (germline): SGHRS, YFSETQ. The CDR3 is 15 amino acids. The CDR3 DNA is TGCGCCAGCACCCTGGGATGGGACGCCCATTCACCCCTCCACTTT. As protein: CASTLGWDAHSPLHF.

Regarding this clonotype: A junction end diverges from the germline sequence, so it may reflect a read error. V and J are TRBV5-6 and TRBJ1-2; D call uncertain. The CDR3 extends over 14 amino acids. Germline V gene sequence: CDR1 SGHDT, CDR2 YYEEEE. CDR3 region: CASNLAERRSGYTF. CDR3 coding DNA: TGTGCCAGCAACTTGGCAGAGAGGAGGAGTGGCTACACCTTC.

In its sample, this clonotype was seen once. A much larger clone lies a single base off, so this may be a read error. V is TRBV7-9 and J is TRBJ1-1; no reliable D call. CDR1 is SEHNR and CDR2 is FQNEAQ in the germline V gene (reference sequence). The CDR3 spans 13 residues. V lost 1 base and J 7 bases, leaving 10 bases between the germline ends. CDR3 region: CASSLVSSIEAFF. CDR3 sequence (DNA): TGTGCCAGCAGCTTAGTATCTTCCATTGAAGCTTTCTTT.

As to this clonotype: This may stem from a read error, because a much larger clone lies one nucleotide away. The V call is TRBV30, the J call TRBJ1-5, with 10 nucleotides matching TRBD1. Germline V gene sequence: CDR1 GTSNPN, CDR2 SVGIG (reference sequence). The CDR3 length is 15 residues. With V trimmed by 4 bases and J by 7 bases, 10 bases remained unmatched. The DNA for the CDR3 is TGTGCCTGGATTATCGGGACAGGGGCGGGCCAGCCCCAGCATTTT. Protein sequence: CAWIIGTGAGQPQHF.

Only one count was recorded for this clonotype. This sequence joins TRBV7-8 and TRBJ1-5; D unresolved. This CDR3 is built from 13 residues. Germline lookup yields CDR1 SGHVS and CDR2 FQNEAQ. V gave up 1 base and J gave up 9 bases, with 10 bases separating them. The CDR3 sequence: CASSLDWDRPQHF. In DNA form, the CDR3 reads TGTGCCAGCAGCTTAGATTGGGATCGGCCCCAGCATTTT.

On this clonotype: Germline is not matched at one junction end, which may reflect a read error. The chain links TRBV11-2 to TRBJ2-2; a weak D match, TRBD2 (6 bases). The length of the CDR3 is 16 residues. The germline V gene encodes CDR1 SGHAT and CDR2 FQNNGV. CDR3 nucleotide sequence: TGTGCCACCAGCTTAGTGGGGCTTGCGGGAACAGGGGAGCTGTTTTTT. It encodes CATSLVGLAGTGELFF.